This T cell receptor (beta chain) was captured by sequencing in a study of blood T cells in healthy people across ages. A J-beta primer mix and a sample-barcoded 5' primer were used in a second PCR of roughly 6 to 11 cycles. TCRdb reprocessed the 5' RACE reads with MiXCR, giving one entry per CDR3 protein. Among 750,000 to 950,000 distinct CDR3 sequences, 20% to 30% were seen once, and the ten largest hold 3%. This clonotype was seen a few times. Germline V CDR1 and CDR2: SQVTM, ANQGSEA. The CDR3 contains 14 residues. V was clipped by 0 bases and J by 6 bases, with 14 bases between them. PBMCs, at least 6.5 million per sample, were isolated. These same data were also listed under a study on T cells of mothers and their children. That work states: Donors were three healthy Caucasian mothers and their six children. Overlap measured in related mother-child pairs was slightly, non-significantly higher than in unrelated pairs. The search for persistent microchimeric T cell clones detected none.

The sequenced material came from blood. The TCR was taken from a boy aged 10-17 years in good health. The V call is TRBV29-1, the J call TRBJ2-5; D gene uncertain. The CDR3 is CSVEDLRLPKTQYF. Here the CDR3 DNA reads TGCAGCGTTGAAGATCTTCGCCTCCCCAAGACCCAGTACTTC.